The rows below give T cell receptor beta chains drawn from one sample of a study of blood T cell dynamics during melanoma immunotherapy. Profiled with immunoSEQ multiplex PCR; TCRdb holds only in-frame clones, not every one. The sample has under 15,000 clones; 85% to 90% are singletons. Specimen: blood, collected from a patient treated with checkpoint blockade. The receptors here all came from a human donor with melanoma. The CDR3 runs from the conserved cysteine through the conserved F or W. D genes are given only for firm matches. For some rows the clone size is stated as once, few or many, or as a class when expanded; others skip it.

TRBJ2-7 | TRBV14 | . | . | TGTGCCAGCACCCGAGGGACTGGACGGTACGAGCAGTACTTC | CASTRGTGRYEQYF
TRBJ2-4 | TRBV4-1 | . | . | TGCGCCAGCAGCCCCTCAAGGGTGGGAGTTATAGCCAAAAACATTCAGTACTTC | CASSPSRVGVIAKNIQYF
TRBJ2-1 | TRBV4-1 | TRBD1 | . | TGCGCCAGCAGCCAGGGGGGACAGGGATATAGGAATGAGCAGTTCTTC | CASSQGGQGYRNEQFF
TRBJ1-3 | TRBV6-1 | . | . | TGTGCCAGCAGTGAATATCCAGGGGCTTCCTCTGGAAACACCATATATTTT | CASSEYPGASSGNTIYF
TRBJ2-3 | TRBV5-4 | . | . | TGTGCCAGCAGCTCCCAGGGCAGCAAAGGTACGCAGTATTTT | CASSSQGSKGTQYF
TRBJ1-2 | TRBV5-1 | TRBD1 | . | TGCGCCAGCAGCTTAACGGGACAGGAGCTGAACTATGGCTACACCTTC | CASSLTGQELNYGYTF
TRBJ1-2 | TRBV2 | . | . | TGTGCCAGCACCCTGCCGGGGGGCAGAAACTTTAACTATGGCTACACCTTC | CASTLPGGRNFNYGYTF
TRBJ2-3 | TRBV14 | . | . | TGTGCCAGCAGCCAAGGCGGGTACAAGGCAGATACGCAGTATTTT | CASSQGGYKADTQYF
TRBJ1-3 | TRBV30 | . | few | TGTGCCTGGAGCAACGGGGCCTCTGGAAACACCATATATTTT | CAWSNGASGNTIYF
TRBJ2-5 | TRBV28 | . | . | TGTGCCAGCAGTTCCGGGAGCGAGACCCAGTACTTC | CASSSGSETQYF
TRBJ1-1 | TRBV19 | . | once | TGTGCCAGTAGTATATGGGACATACCGAACACTGAAGCTTTCTTT | CASSIWDIPNTEAFF
TRBJ1-1 | TRBV29-1 | TRBD1 | once | TGCAGCGTCGCTGACAGGGGCCGGGGGAACACTGAAGCTTTCTTT | CSVADRGRGNTEAFF
TRBJ2-1 | TRBV7-3 | . | . | TGTGCCAGCAGCTTTGGACTCTACAATGAGCAGTTCTTC | CASSFGLYNEQFF
TRBJ2-5 | TRBV12-1 | . | . | TGTGCCAGCAGCCGGAGACTAGCGGAAGGTACGGAGACCCAGTACTTC | CASSRRLAEGTETQYF
TRBJ2-3 | TRBV12-2 | . | . | TGTGCAAGTCGCTTAGTCGGGCCCAGCGGGAGGACTCCTAGCACAGATACGCAGTATTTT | CASRLVGPSGRTPSTDTQYF
TRBJ1-5 | TRBV29-1 | TRBD1 | . | TGCAGCGTCGGGACAGCGGAGCAGCCCCAGCATTTT | CSVGTAEQPQHF
TRBJ1-4 | TRBV18 | . | . | TGTGCCAGCTCACCTACCGGGACAATGTTGTTTTTT | CASSPTGTMLFF
TRBJ2-7 | TRBV4-1 | . | . | TGCGCCAGCAGCCGAAGCTCAGACTCCCGGGGGGCCCACTTC | CASSRSSDSRGAHF
TRBJ1-1 | TRBV11-2 | . | . | TGTGCCAGCAGCTTAGGCCCGGGGAACACTGAAGCTTTCTTT | CASSLGPGNTEAFF
TRBJ1-1 | TRBV30 | . | few | TGTGCCTGGAGTCGGAATCTGAACACTGAAGCTTTCTTT | CAWSRNLNTEAFF
TRBJ2-5 | TRBV10-3 | . | . | TGTGCCATCAGCAACAGAGTCCAAGAGACCCAGTACTTC | CAISNRVQETQYF
TRBJ1-1 | TRBV6-5 | . | . | TGTGCCAGCAGTTACTCGGCGGGGTATGAAGCTTTCTTT | CASSYSAGYEAFF